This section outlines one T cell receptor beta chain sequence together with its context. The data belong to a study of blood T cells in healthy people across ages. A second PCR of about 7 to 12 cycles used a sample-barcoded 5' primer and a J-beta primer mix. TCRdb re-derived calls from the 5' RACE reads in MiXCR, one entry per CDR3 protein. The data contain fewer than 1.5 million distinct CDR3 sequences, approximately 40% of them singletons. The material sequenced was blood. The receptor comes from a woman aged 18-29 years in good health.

In nucleotides, the CDR3 is TGCAGTGCTAGAAGGACTAGCGGGCGAAACCGGTTGCACGACAATGAGCAGTACTTC. This encodes CSARRTSGRNRLHDNEQYF. This chain links TRBV20-1 with TRBJ2-5, with 11 bases fitting TRBD2. The CDR3 totals 19 residues. With 2 bases clipped from V and 11 bases from J, the junction kept 25 bases outside the gene matches. Germline V gene data show CDR1 as DFQATT and CDR2 as SNEGSKA (reference sequence).